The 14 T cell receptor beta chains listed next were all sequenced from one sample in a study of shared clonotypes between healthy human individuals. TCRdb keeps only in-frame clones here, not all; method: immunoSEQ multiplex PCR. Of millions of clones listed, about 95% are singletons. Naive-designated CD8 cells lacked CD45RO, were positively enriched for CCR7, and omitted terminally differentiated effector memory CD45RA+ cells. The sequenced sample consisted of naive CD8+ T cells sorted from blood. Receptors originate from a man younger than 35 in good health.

The CDR3, as DNA: TGTGCCAGCAGCCAAACTAGCGGGAGTTCCCCCTACAATGAGCAGTTCTTC. Amino acids: CASSQTSGSSPYNEQFF. The chain employs TRBV11-3 and TRBJ2-1, with 11 positions matching TRBD2. With 5 bases clipped from V and 2 bases from J, the junction kept 8 bases outside the gene matches. Germline V gene data show CDR1 as SGHNT and CDR2 as YENEEA. This CDR3 is built from 17 residues.

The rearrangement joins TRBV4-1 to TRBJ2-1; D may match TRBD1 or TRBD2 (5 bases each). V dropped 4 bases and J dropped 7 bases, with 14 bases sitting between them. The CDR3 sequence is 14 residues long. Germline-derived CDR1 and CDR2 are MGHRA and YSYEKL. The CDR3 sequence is CASSRPGTENEQFF. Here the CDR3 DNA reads TGCGCCAGCAGCCGGCCCGGGACGGAGAATGAGCAGTTCTTC.

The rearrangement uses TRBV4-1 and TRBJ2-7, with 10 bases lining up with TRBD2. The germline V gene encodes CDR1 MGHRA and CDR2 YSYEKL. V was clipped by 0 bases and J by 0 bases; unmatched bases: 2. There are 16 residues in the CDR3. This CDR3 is CASSQERTSGSYEQYF. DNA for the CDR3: TGCGCCAGCAGCCAAGAAAGGACTAGCGGCTCCTACGAGCAGTACTTC.

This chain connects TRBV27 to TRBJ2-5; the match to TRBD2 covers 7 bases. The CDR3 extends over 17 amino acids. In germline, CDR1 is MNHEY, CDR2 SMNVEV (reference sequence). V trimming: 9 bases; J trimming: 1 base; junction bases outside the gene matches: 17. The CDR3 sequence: CARTPDNCGGFQETQYF. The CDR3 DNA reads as TGTGCCAGAACCCCTGACAATTGCGGGGGTTTCCAAGAGACCCAGTACTTC.

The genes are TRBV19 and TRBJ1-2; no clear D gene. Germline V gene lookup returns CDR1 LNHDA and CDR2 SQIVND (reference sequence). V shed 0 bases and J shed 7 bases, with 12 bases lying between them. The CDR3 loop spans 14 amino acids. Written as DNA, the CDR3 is TGTGCCAGTAGTATAGATGATTGGATGGTTGGCTACACCTTC. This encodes CASSIDDWMVGYTF.

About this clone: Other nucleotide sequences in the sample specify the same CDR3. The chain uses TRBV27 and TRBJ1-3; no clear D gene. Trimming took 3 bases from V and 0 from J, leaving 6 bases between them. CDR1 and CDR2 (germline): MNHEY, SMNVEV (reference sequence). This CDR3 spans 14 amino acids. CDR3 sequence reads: CASSFSRSGNTIYF. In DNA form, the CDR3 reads TGTGCCAGCAGTTTTAGTCGCTCTGGAAACACCATATATTTT.

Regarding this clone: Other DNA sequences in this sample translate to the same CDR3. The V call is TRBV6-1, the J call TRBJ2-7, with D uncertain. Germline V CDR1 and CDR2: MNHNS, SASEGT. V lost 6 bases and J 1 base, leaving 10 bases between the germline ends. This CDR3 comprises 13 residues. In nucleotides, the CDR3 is TGTGCCAGCAGGGTGGACGGATCCTACGAGCAGTACTTC. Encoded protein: CASRVDGSYEQYF.

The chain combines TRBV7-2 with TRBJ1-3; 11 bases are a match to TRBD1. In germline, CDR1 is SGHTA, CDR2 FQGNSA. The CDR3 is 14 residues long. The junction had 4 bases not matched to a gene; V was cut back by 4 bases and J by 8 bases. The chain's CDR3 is CASSSGTGGDTIYF. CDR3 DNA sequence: TGTGCCAGCAGCTCCGGGACAGGGGGAGACACCATATATTTT.

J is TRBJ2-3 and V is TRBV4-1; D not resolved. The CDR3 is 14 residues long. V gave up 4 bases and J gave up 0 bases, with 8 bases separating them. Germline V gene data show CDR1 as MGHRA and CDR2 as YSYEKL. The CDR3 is CASSLDPSTDTQYF. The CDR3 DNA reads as TGCGCCAGCAGCCTGGACCCTAGCACAGATACGCAGTATTTT.

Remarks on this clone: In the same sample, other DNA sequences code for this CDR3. DNA of the CDR3: TGCAGCGTTGTTGGACAGAACACCGGGGAGCTGTTTTTT. It encodes CSVVGQNTGELFF. The V gene is TRBV29-1, the J gene TRBJ2-2; D possibly corresponds to TRBD1 (5 bases). Germline values: CDR1 SQVTM, CDR2 ANQGSEA. With 4 bases removed from V and 1 base from J, the gap between germline ends came to 7 bases. The CDR3 sequence is 13 residues long.

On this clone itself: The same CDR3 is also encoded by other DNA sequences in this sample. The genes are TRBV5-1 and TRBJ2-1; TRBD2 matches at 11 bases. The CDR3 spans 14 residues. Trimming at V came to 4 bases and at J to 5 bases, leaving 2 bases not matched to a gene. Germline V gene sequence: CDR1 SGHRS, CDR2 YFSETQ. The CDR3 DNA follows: TGCGCCAGCAGCCCACTAGCGGGGGACAATGAGCAGTTCTTC. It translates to CASSPLAGDNEQFF.

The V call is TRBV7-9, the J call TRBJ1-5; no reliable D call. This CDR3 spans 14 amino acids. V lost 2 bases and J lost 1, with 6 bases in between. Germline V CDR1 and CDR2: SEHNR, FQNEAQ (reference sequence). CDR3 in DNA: TGTGCCAGCAGCTTACTTCCGAGCAATCAGCCCCAGCATTTT. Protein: CASSLLPSNQPQHF.

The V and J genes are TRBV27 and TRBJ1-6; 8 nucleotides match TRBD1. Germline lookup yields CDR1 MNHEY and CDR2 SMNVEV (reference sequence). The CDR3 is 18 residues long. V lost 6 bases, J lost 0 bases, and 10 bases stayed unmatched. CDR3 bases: TGTGCCAGCAGGCCTACAGGGGGGCCAAGCTCCTATAATTCACCCCTCCACTTT. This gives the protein CASRPTGGPSSYNSPLHF.

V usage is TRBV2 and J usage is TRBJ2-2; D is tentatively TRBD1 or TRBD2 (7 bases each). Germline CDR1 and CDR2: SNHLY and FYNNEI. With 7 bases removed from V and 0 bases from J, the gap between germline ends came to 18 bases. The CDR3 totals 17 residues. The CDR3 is CASMGGGPLPNTGELFF. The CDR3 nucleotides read TGTGCCAGCATGGGAGGGGGCCCTCTTCCGAACACCGGGGAGCTGTTTTTT.